These 18 T cell receptor beta chains share one sample of origin, sequenced in a study of human T cells and chemical hapten exposure. From the RACE reads, TCRdb called clonotypes with MiXCR, one entry per CDR3 protein. The sample gives around 99,000 distinct CDR3 sequences, around an eighth of which show up once; over 2% is in the top ten. The time point was: patch test 1, 2 weeks after DPC sensitization. Indicated treatment: therapeutic diphenylcyclopropenone sensitization with weekly scalp DPC. This specimen was whole blood, taken in connection with sensitization to the hapten diphenylcyclopropenone (DPC). These receptors came from a woman between 35 and 50 years old with alopecia areata. Some clones in this sample may be carry-over from other donors' samples.

Of note for this clonotype: A clone one base away is much larger, so this may be a read error. This sequence joins TRBV24-1 and TRBJ1-2; no firm D call. CDR3 size: 14 residues. Trimming removed 3 bases from V and 4 bases from J, with 11 bases in between. Germline CDR1 reads KGHDR; CDR2 reads SFDVKD. CDR3 loop: CATSDPLIGYGYTF. The CDR3 nucleotides are TGTGCCACCAGTGATCCCTTGATAGGCTATGGCTACACCTTC.

In this sample, this clonotype turned up many times. The V call is TRBV6-2 or TRBV6-3, the J call TRBJ2-5, with D perhaps TRBD2 (6 bases). The V gene's germline CDR1 is MNHEY and CDR2 SVGEGT. V was clipped by 5 bases and J by 2 bases, with 12 bases between them. This CDR3 is 14 amino acids long. DNA for the CDR3: TGTGCCAGCAGTAACGGCGGGGAACAAGAGACCCAGTACTTC. It codes for CASSNGGEQETQYF.

The chain uses TRBV29-1 and TRBJ2-7, with D hard to call. CDR3 length equals 12 residues. Germline loops: CDR1 SQVTM, CDR2 ANQGSEA. The V end lost 3 bases, the J end lost 1 base, and 7 bases lay between the germline ends. This CDR3 is CSVEGQSYEQYF. The CDR3 bases are TGCAGCGTTGAGGGCCAGTCCTACGAGCAGTACTTC.

This clonotype was picked up a small number of times. The chain employs TRBV28 and TRBJ2-7; no reliable D call. CDR1 is MDHEN and CDR2 is SYDVKM in the germline V gene. Trimming pared 7 bases from V and 3 bases from J, leaving 13 bases between. This CDR3 is 13 amino acids long. CDR3 loop: CASTLTGIYEQYF. The CDR3 region has the DNA TGTGCCAGCACCCTGACCGGAATCTACGAGCAGTACTTC.

The V and J genes are TRBV29-1 and TRBJ2-7; D is possibly TRBD1 or TRBD2 (5 bases each). The CDR3 runs to 12 residues. Trimming removed 4 bases at V and 5 bases at J, with 12 bases between. Looked up from germline, CDR1 is SQVTM and CDR2 is ANQGSEA. For the CDR3, the DNA is TGCAGCGTTGCGGGGCCGGATAACGAGCAGTACTTC. Protein product: CSVAGPDNEQYF.

This clonotype occurred a few times. The chain has TRBV11-2 and TRBJ2-5; D is ambiguous. Germline CDR1 and CDR2: SGHAT and FQNNGV. The CDR3 sequence is 13 residues long. The V end was cut by 0 bases, the J end by 7 bases, with 9 bases between. The CDR3 loop reads CASSLDLMGTQYF. The CDR3 DNA reads as TGTGCCAGCAGCTTAGATCTTATGGGGACCCAGTACTTC.

The chain links TRBV7-2 to TRBJ2-2; D might be TRBD2 (6 bases). The germline V gene has CDR1 SGHTA and CDR2 FQGNSA. With 1 base removed from V and 4 bases from J, the gap between germline ends came to 10 bases. CDR3 length: 15 amino acids. The CDR3, as DNA: TGTGCCAGCAGCTTAGGGCAGGGAGGCACCGGGGAGCTGTTTTTT. It specifies CASSLGQGGTGELFF.

The V and J genes are TRBV28 and TRBJ2-7; TRBD2 matches at 9 bases. The length of the CDR3 is 14 residues. V shed 1 base, J shed 7 bases, and the junction held 5 bases outside the gene matches. Per the germline V gene, CDR1 is MDHEN and CDR2 is SYDVKM. The CDR3 DNA is TGTGCCAGCAGTTTATCTAGCGGGACAGAGGAGCAGTACTTC. The encoded protein is CASSLSSGTEEQYF.

This clonotype has more than one count but fewer than ten. The V gene is TRBV29-1, the J gene TRBJ2-3; D ambiguous. With 1 base removed from V and 2 bases from J, the gap between germline ends came to 16 bases. Looked up from germline, CDR1 is SQVTM and CDR2 is ANQGSEA. This CDR3 region has 16 residues. CDR3 in DNA: TGCAGCGTTGAAGGTAATGGCTACTTCGACACAGATACGCAGTATTTT. As protein: CSVEGNGYFDTDTQYF.

The chain combines TRBV28 with TRBJ2-2; D is unresolved. Germline values: CDR1 MDHEN, CDR2 SYDVKM. The CDR3 has 12 residues. V was clipped by 3 bases and J by 4 bases, with 3 bases between them. In nucleotides, the CDR3 is TGTGCCAGCAGTTTCGTCACCGGGGAGCTGTTTTTT. Translation gives CASSFVTGELFF.

This clonotype was observed many times. The chain employs TRBV20-1 and TRBJ2-3, with D maybe TRBD1 (6 bases). CDR1 and CDR2 (germline): DFQATT, SNEGSKA (reference sequence). This CDR3 is built from 14 residues. Trimming shortened V by 3 bases and J by 5 bases, and 15 bases separated the two germline ends. CDR3 nucleotides: TGCAGTGCTAGTTCAAGACAGGAGGAAGATACGCAGTATTTT. This sequence encodes CSASSRQEEDTQYF.

This clonotype was seen at least ten times. The chain combines TRBV7-2 with TRBJ2-5; D remains unclear. The CDR3 contains 13 residues. Germline-derived CDR1 and CDR2 are SGHTA and FQGNSA. The V end was cut by 3 bases, the J end by 4 bases, with 9 bases between. DNA of the CDR3: TGTGCCAGCAGCTTTAGGCGTGGAGAGACCCAGTACTTC. It is translated as CASSFRRGETQYF.

The table lists this clonotype with a few counts. This chain joins TRBV6-2 or TRBV6-3 and TRBJ2-1; 8 bases line up with TRBD1. Germline values: CDR1 MNHEY, CDR2 SVGEGT. Trimming took 8 bases from V and 9 from J; bases not matched to a gene: 3. This CDR3 is built from 11 residues. This CDR3 is CASYTGGEQFF. The CDR3 DNA follows: TGTGCCAGCTATACAGGGGGTGAGCAGTTCTTC.

This sequence joins TRBV5-4 and TRBJ2-1; 9 bases line up with TRBD2. Trimming cost V 6 bases and J 11 bases; bases outside gene matches: 9. The germline gives CDR1 SGHNT, CDR2 YYREEE (reference sequence). The CDR3 runs 13 residues. CDR3 in amino acids: CASNQAGGTKQFF. The CDR3 DNA reads as TGTGCCAGCAACCAGGCGGGAGGGACGAAGCAGTTCTTC.

This clonotype was picked up a small number of times. The rearrangement uses TRBV29-1 and TRBJ2-3, with 8 nucleotides matching TRBD1. Trimming took 0 bases from V and 6 from J; bases not matched to a gene: 14. Germline-derived CDR1 and CDR2 are SQVTM and ANQGSEA. The CDR3 length is 17 residues. In nucleotides, the CDR3 is TGCAGCGTTGAAGATCAACATGGAACAGGGGGAGTGGATACGCAGTATTTT. It is translated as CSVEDQHGTGGVDTQYF.

In this sample, this clonotype turned up many times. This chain uses TRBV27 with TRBJ2-7, with D perhaps TRBD2 (6 bases). The V end lost 6 bases, the J end lost 3 bases, and 12 bases lay between the germline ends. CDR3 length: 13 residues. Germline values: CDR1 MNHEY, CDR2 SMNVEV (reference sequence). The CDR3 DNA is TGTGCCAGCAGCCCAGCGGGCCTCTACGAGCAGTACTTC. This gives the protein CASSPAGLYEQYF.

A few counts support this clonotype. J is TRBJ2-3 and V is TRBV28; no clear D gene. Germline CDR1 reads MDHEN; CDR2 reads SYDVKM. The CDR3 is made up of 14 amino acids. The V end lost 6 bases, the J end lost 0 bases, and 10 bases lay between the germline ends. This CDR3 reads CASSGPGSTDTQYF. In DNA, the CDR3 is TGTGCCAGCAGCGGGCCGGGTAGCACAGATACGCAGTATTTT.

This clonotype was seen only a few times. V is TRBV2 and J is TRBJ1-5; possible D gene TRBD1, 5 bases. Germline loops: CDR1 SNHLY, CDR2 FYNNEI. V shed 8 bases and J shed 2 bases, with 13 bases lying between them. The CDR3 has 14 amino acids. The CDR3 here is CASADIGGNQPQHF. CDR3 bases: TGTGCCAGCGCGGACATCGGTGGCAATCAGCCCCAGCATTTT.